This TCR beta chain was identified during a study of T-cell reconstitution after alpha-beta-depleted transplantation in children. Whole-study findings and limits: By one year post-transplant, T-cell counts and diversity largely arose from T cells that were newly produced. Surviving recipient T cells and intrathymic progenitors accounted for some patients' high TCRbeta diversity at day 60.

Losses at the gene ends were 3 bases for V and 2 bases for J; bases not matched to a gene: 7. The CDR3 runs 16 residues. Using unique molecular identifiers, the investigators prepared the TCRbeta library. TCRdb re-analysed the PCR reads in MiXCR, keeping a single row per CDR3 protein. Of some 300,000 distinct CDR3 sequences in the sample, just over 7.5% are singletons; the top ten hold about 9.1%. This clonotype was recorded at least ten times. Its antigen is currently unknown. The clonotype comes from a female patient between 2 and 10 years old who had a stem cell transplant for Fanconi anemia, so the T cells may come from the graft donor. Sequenced material: peripheral blood, taken 360 days after TCRalphabeta/CD19-depleted stem cell transplant. The V and J genes are TRBV12-3 or TRBV12-4 and TRBJ2-3; 8 positions match TRBD2. CDR3 sequence (DNA): TGTGCCAGCAGTTTTGATGTCGGGGGGGACACAGATACGCAGTATTTT. Translating gives CASSFDVGGDTDTQYF.